The 7 T cell receptor beta chains presented below share a single source sample, sequenced in a study of cytomegalovirus exposure and HLA in healthy donors. It was with 60 Vbeta and 13 Jbeta primers that the PCR ran. Sequenced by immunoSEQ multiplex PCR; TCRdb stores in-frame clones only, minus some. The profile shows some 98,000 clones, about 85% of them singletons. Sequencing was carried out using PBMCs. The receptor set was obtained from a female donor in good health and CMV-seropositive.

This clone was picked up one time. This chain connects TRBV19 to TRBJ1-5; a weak D match, TRBD1 (5 bases). The CDR3 runs to 16 residues. Between the trimmed V and J ends, which lost 6 bases and 5 bases, there was a span of 20 bases. CDR1 and CDR2 (germline): LNHDA, SQIVND (reference sequence). CDR3 in DNA: TGTGCCAGTAGCCAAACCAGGGTTTCTACCTATCAGCCCCAGCATTTT. It yields the protein CASSQTRVSTYQPQHF. The full variable domain, in which reference TRBV19 and TRBJ1-5 provide the parts outside the CDR3, is DGGITQSPKYLFRKEGQNVTLSCEQNLNHDAMYWYRQDPGQGLRLIYYSQIVNDFQKGDIAEGYSVSREKKESFPLTVTSAQKNPTAFYLCASSQTRVSTYQPQHFGDGTRLSIL.

The chain is built from TRBV28 and TRBJ2-1; 10 positions agree with TRBD1. Germline V CDR1 and CDR2: MDHEN, SYDVKM. J lost 6 bases, V lost 5 bases, and 4 bases had no gene match. The CDR3 extends over 14 amino acids. CDR3 sequence (DNA): TGTGCCAGCAGTCGATGGACAGGGGGCAATGAGCAGTTCTTC. This translates into CASSRWTGGNEQFF.

The rearrangement joins TRBV6-6 to TRBJ2-1; TRBD2 is a possible D gene (5 bases). The V end was cut by 5 bases, the J end by 0 bases, with 5 bases between. The germline CDR1 and CDR2 sequences are MNHNY and SVGAGI (reference sequence). This CDR3 has 13 residues. The CDR3 DNA follows: TGTGCCAGCAGTCGGGACTCCTACAATGAGCAGTTCTTC. This codes for CASSRDSYNEQFF.

In the case of this clone: This same CDR3 is encoded by further DNA sequences in the sample. The CDR3 sequence is CASSYPGQEAYGYTF. DNA of the CDR3: TGTGCCAGCAGTTACCCTGGACAGGAAGCCTATGGCTACACCTTC. The J gene is TRBJ1-2, the V gene TRBV6-6; 7 bases are shared with TRBD1. Germline V gene data show CDR1 as MNHNY and CDR2 as SVGAGI (reference sequence). V lost 2 bases and J lost 4; bases outside the gene matches: 7. The CDR3 has 15 amino acids.

The chain recombines TRBV7-2 with TRBJ2-2; TRBD1 is a possible D gene (5 bases). This CDR3 contains 16 residues. The germline V and J ends were trimmed by 2 bases and 7 bases, with 17 bases remaining between them. Germline assignment: CDR1 SGHTA and CDR2 FQGNSA. The CDR3 is CASSLKRQGVGGELFF. CDR3 nucleotide sequence: TGTGCCAGCAGCTTAAAACGGCAGGGTGTTGGCGGGGAGCTGTTTTTT. Based on the CDR3 plus reference TRBV7-2 and TRBJ2-2, the full variable domain is GAGVSQSPSNKVTEKGKDVELRCDPISGHTALYWYRQSLGQGLEFLIYFQGNSAPDKSGLPSDRFSAERTGGSVSTLTIQRTQQEDSAVYLCASSLKRQGVGGELFFGEGSRLTVL.

V gene TRBV28 combines with J gene TRBJ2-3; 10 positions match TRBD1. Trimming at V came to 2 bases and at J to 2 bases, leaving 4 bases not matched to a gene. Germline V lookup: CDR1 MDHEN, CDR2 SYDVKM. The CDR3 extends over 16 amino acids. Written as DNA, the CDR3 is TGTGCCAGCAGTTTACCCGGGACAGGGGACACAGATACGCAGTATTTT. It is translated as CASSLPGTGDTDTQYF.

The CDR3, as DNA: TGTGCTAGTGGTTTGGTATTCTCAGTAATGAACACTGAAGCTTTCTTT. Translated, it gives CASGLVFSVMNTEAFF. The J gene is TRBJ1-1, the V gene TRBV12-5; D is ambiguous. This CDR3 has 16 residues. Germline lookup yields CDR1 LGHNT and CDR2 FRNRAP. V was cut by 0 bases and J by 0 bases, with 11 bases left in between.